Reported below is one TCR beta chain. Researchers sorted participants into cohorts using their self-reported clinical history. Sequenced by immunoSEQ multiplex PCR; TCRdb stores in-frame clones only, minus some. The data contain a few hundred thousand clones, roughly 84% of them singletons. Germline V CDR1 and CDR2: SGHVS, FNYEAQ. With V trimmed by 1 base and J by 4 bases, 9 bases remained unmatched. The CDR3 covers 16 residues. These data belong to a study of blood T cell repertoires in COVID-19. The overall study: Samples of COVID-19 (acute and convalescent) were obtained from the United States, Italy and Spain.

The rearrangement uses TRBV7-6 and TRBJ1-1, with 7 bases identical to TRBD1. The specimen sequenced was PBMCs or T cells enriched from blood (not recorded which). This sequence was found in a woman under 40 who had recovered from COVID-19. The chain's CDR3 is CASSLEPGGSSTEAFF. In DNA, the CDR3 is TGTGCCAGCAGCTTAGAGCCAGGGGGTTCGAGCACTGAAGCTTTCTTT.